This entry lists 11 T cell receptor beta chains sequenced from one sample in a study of CD8 T cells in Susac syndrome (dated by TCRdb to between 2017 and 2020). Libraries were built with the immunoSEQ multiplex PCR assay. RNA was extracted with the RNeasy kit and roughly 0.45 to 1 ug was reverse transcribed using random hexamers. TCRdb cleaned the public reads at Q25 with fastp, built clones with MiXCR and kept in-frame beta chains. Entries that share a CDR3 protein sequence are merged under the most common genes and DNA. This sample gives under 150,000 distinct CDR3 sequences in total; approximately 89% of them show up just once. Around 0.24% of the sample is held by the ten biggest clonotypes. The material sequenced was CD8+ T cells from PBMCs. The receptors here all came from a human donor with multiple sclerosis.

J is TRBJ2-3 and V is TRBV4-1, with a tentative D call TRBD2 (6 bases). Per germline, CDR1 MGHRA and CDR2 YSYEKL. The length of the CDR3 is 15 residues. Trimming cost V 1 base and J 1 base, with 9 bases left between them. The CDR3 region has the DNA TGCGCCAGCAGCCAAGTGACGGGAGGCACAGATACGCAGTATTTT. Translated, it gives CASSQVTGGTDTQYF.

The chain joins TRBV27 to TRBJ1-2; D is possibly TRBD1 (5 bases). The germline V gene encodes CDR1 MNHEY and CDR2 SMNVEV (reference sequence). This CDR3 region has 13 residues. The ends were cut back, 3 bases at V and 4 bases at J, with 9 bases in the middle. The CDR3 sequence is CASSLTEGYGYTF. The CDR3 DNA is TGTGCCAGCAGTTTGACAGAGGGCTATGGCTACACCTTC.

The chain has TRBV5-4 and TRBJ1-1; D is unresolved. V lost 0 bases and J 2 bases, leaving 8 bases between the germline ends. The germline gives CDR1 SGHNT, CDR2 YYREEE (reference sequence). The CDR3 sequence is 14 residues long. CDR3 residues: CASSLAGDNTEAFF. CDR3 nucleotides: TGTGCCAGCAGCTTGGCCGGAGACAACACTGAAGCTTTCTTT.

The J gene is TRBJ1-1, the V gene TRBV4-1; 9 positions agree with TRBD1. The CDR3 length is 14 residues. Germline V gene lookup returns CDR1 MGHRA and CDR2 YSYEKL. The V gene end was trimmed by 1 base and the J gene end by 7 bases; junction bases not matched to a gene: 4. CDR3 sequence: CASSQADRGSEAFF. In nucleotides, the CDR3 is TGCGCCAGCAGCCAAGCTGACAGGGGGAGTGAAGCTTTCTTT.

This clonotype appeared a single time. This chain links TRBV19 with TRBJ1-5, with D perhaps TRBD1 (5 bases). Germline V lookup: CDR1 LNHDA, CDR2 SQIVND (reference sequence). This CDR3 is built from 13 residues. Trimming removed 0 bases at V and 7 bases at J, with 7 bases between. The CDR3 DNA reads TGTGCCAGTAGTATAGACCAGGGCCAGCCCCAGCATTTT. It yields the protein CASSIDQGQPQHF.

CDR3 loop: CASSLVSDIDPYEQYF. DNA for the CDR3: TGTGCCAGCAGCTTGGTATCAGATATCGATCCCTACGAGCAGTACTTC. The V gene is TRBV5-6, the J gene TRBJ2-7; D gene ambiguous. The germline V gene encodes CDR1 SGHDT and CDR2 YYEEEE. V was pared by 0 bases and J by 2 bases, with 15 bases between. The CDR3 length is 16 residues.

The chain combines TRBV5-1 with TRBJ1-1; no clear D gene. The germline V gene has CDR1 SGHRS and CDR2 YFSETQ. The length of the CDR3 is 15 residues. Trimming stripped 2 bases from V and 3 bases from J, with 14 bases between. The CDR3 sequence is CASSFAPSEDTEAFF. The CDR3 DNA is TGCGCCAGCAGCTTTGCCCCCTCGGAGGACACTGAAGCTTTCTTT.

The chain links TRBV4-1 to TRBJ1-2; D uncertain. The ends were cut back, 0 bases at V and 5 bases at J, with 10 bases in the middle. CDR3 length: 14 residues. Germline V gene data show CDR1 as MGHRA and CDR2 as YSYEKL. DNA of the CDR3: TGCGCCAGCAGCCAAGATCGGGCAGCATATGGCTACACCTTC. This codes for CASSQDRAAYGYTF.

This clonotype has only a few counts. V gene TRBV27 combines with J gene TRBJ1-2; TRBD1 aligns across 7 bases. CDR1 and CDR2 from the germline V gene are MNHEY and SMNVEV (reference sequence). The CDR3 has 13 amino acids. With 2 bases clipped from V and 6 bases from J, the junction kept 3 bases outside the gene matches. The CDR3 coding sequence is TGTGCCAGCAGTTTAGGGCAGGGGGATGGCTACACCTTC. It yields the protein CASSLGQGDGYTF.

A single count supports this clonotype. The V gene is TRBV27, the J gene TRBJ2-3, with TRBD2 matching 8 bases. The J segment lost 0 bases and the V segment lost 5 bases, leaving 4 bases of the junction unmatched. The CDR3 has 15 residues. The germline CDR1 and CDR2 sequences are MNHEY and SMNVEV (reference sequence). The CDR3 DNA is TGTGCCAGCAGTGATAGCGGGACTAGCACAGATACGCAGTATTTT. It is translated as CASSDSGTSTDTQYF.

The chain has TRBV29-1 and TRBJ1-4; the D gene is possibly TRBD1 (6 bases). CDR1 is SQVTM, CDR2 ANQGSEA, per germline. The length of the CDR3 is 12 residues. Trimming took 3 bases from V and 8 from J, leaving 10 bases between them. DNA of the CDR3: TGCAGCGTTGAGGAAGGGGGGGAAAAACTGTTTTTT. As protein: CSVEEGGEKLFF.